This TCR beta chain emerged from a study of cytomegalovirus exposure and HLA in healthy donors (dated by TCRdb to about 2017). About the study as a whole: An earlier analysis of 587 of the donors reported around 280 Gb of sequence data and around 120 million unique TCR beta sequences obtained from roughly 170 million T cells. An early release covering about 600 HLA-typed donors comprised about 300 gigabases of sequencing data and 85 million or so unique TCR sequences. Of the 300 to 500 genotyped donors, 81% were placed in the genetic ancestry cluster associated with self-reported Caucasian donors. The study aimed to test whether cataloging public T cell receptors could reveal signatures of past pathogen exposure. The T cell repertoires of several hundred subjects were profiled by immunosequencing and related to cytomegalovirus serostatus. Besides the first cohort of around 700 subjects, a separate validation cohort made up of 120 different subjects was used. To predict cytomegalovirus infection status, the study brought together high-throughput TCR immunosequencing, statistical association of individual TCRs with disease status, and machine learning. To study patterns of TCR occurrence, a later analysis re-analyzed previously published TCR beta repertoires from 666 donors and added high-resolution HLA genotyping. The later analysis used no new phenotypic data to find candidate immune exposures, relying instead on TCR beta sequences and their occurrence across donors. To decide whether each TCR beta V gene segment behaved as functional or pseudogenic, an earlier analysis of approximately 600 of the donors relied on high-throughput TCR beta sequencing. Alongside the repertoire data, information on donor age, sex, ethnicity and CMV serostatus was compiled. A later genetic analysis took genome-wide SNP genotypes for about 65% of the 666 donors and used that subset as a discovery cohort. Every discovery cohort repertoire had been produced on one sequencing platform. HLA typing included class I and class II loci at four-digit resolution. Typing coverage varied by locus: about 629-630 donors for A, B, C, DRB1 and DQB1; approximately 560 for DQA1; about 570 for DPA1; around 490 for DPB1. A few DR-DQ haplotypes were treated as single units for association and clustering because of strong linkage in the cohort. Among 398 genotyped donors of the cohort, an average of approximately 220,000 unique TCR beta nucleotide sequences was sequenced per donor, of which about 19% were non-productive. Broad study findings and their caveats: A total of about 180 TCR beta chains were listed by the study as associated with cytomegalovirus. It was suggested by the authors that the approach could potentially be generalized to other disease states and immunological phenotypes. In a later analysis, some 17,000 TCR beta sequences were associated with specific HLA alleles at a false discovery rate of 0.05. Correlated functional status among segregating V segments might reflect linkage disequilibrium, but an unknown experimental factor could not be ruled out. In a later analysis, TCR association rates were found to vary across HLA loci, with the most associated TCRs seen for DRB1 alleles and the fewest for HLA-C alleles. The only immune exposure information available for the cohort was CMV serostatus. While some public TCRs were present in many individuals, most TCR sequences turned up only very rarely across donors. A cluster of highly shared sequence variants was judged likely to be a technical artifact of the sequencing pipeline. In vitro tests confirmed that a few of the cytomegalovirus-associated TCR beta chains recognize cytomegalovirus antigens. Because HLA typing was unavailable for some donors at each locus, only the typed subset was used in association tests. According to a later analysis, most CMV-associated TCR beta chains appeared to be HLA-restricted, and the HLA associations seemed to be driven largely by CMV exposure. The earlier analysis of some 540 of the donors excluded some 15 rarely observed V segments, including chromosome 9 orphons, because counts were too low. V-gene and J-gene trimming of TCR beta chains was associated with a missense DCLRE1C variant in a later genetic analysis, and the association was replicated in an independent cohort. In a later genetic analysis, fewer N-insertions in productive TCRs were reported among donors in an Asian-associated ancestry cluster than the roughly 700-donor mean. Some IMGT-functional V segments, including TRBV6-2 and TRBV6-3, could not be told apart with the 87-base-pair reads, so those segments were excluded. Cytomegalovirus status was reported to be diagnosed by the classifier with high specificity and sensitivity in both the original and validation cohorts. Several of the top co-occurrence clusters appeared to be linked to parvovirus B19, influenza, CMV and Epstein-Barr virus, according to a later analysis. In an earlier analysis of 450 to 750 of the donors, most TCR beta V segments appeared in productive rearrangements about 90% or about 30% of the time, broadly matching IMGT annotations. A further reported finding was that TCR beta sequences accurately predicted the HLA-A and HLA-B alleles for most subjects in the first cohort. The presence/absence analyses assumed that sequencing depth was roughly uniform across donors, and that assumption may not be true. Assigning TCR associations to individual alleles was difficult when HLA alleles, especially DR and DQ, strongly co-occurred. In this cohort, only TCR beta chains were sequenced, and detectable features were limited by the absence of alpha or paired-chain data. In a later analysis, HLA-associated TCR beta chains were found to be more clonally expanded and to have lower generation probabilities than equally common non-associated chains.

In total, 630 or so healthy bone marrow donors made up the cohort. Cohort members were all nominally healthy when sampled, although unrecorded immune exposures were likely present. The donor tested CMV seronegative, placing the donor among the 350 to 400 seronegative members of the cohort. Each donor provided a peripheral blood sample, and peripheral blood mononuclear cells were used for TCR beta sequencing. The Qiagen DNeasy Blood Extraction Kit was used to extract genomic DNA from the blood cell samples. The junction shows trimming of 6 bases on V and 1 base on J, plus 10 bases between the germline ends. CDR1 and CDR2 are drawn from the germline V gene: KGHSH, LQKENI. From cysteine to phenylalanine, the CDR3 is 14 amino acids long. The entry retains the CDR3 DNA only, 42 bases that are in frame from base 1. In this sample, this clone turned up a few times. Which antigen it targets is not known. The record has no base qualities; no much larger clone is one base away.

The method was the immunoSEQ multiplex PCR assay. For the multiplex PCR, a mixture combining 60 forward primers for TCR Vbeta segments and 13 reverse primers for TCR Jbeta segments was used. Amplification of the CDR3 region of rearranged TCR beta genes was performed with a multiplex PCR assay on genomic DNA. The Illumina HiSeq System was used to sequence the amplified TCR beta libraries as 87-base-pair reads. In the source study's methods: A later analysis counted about 80 million unique TCR beta chains across the 666 repertoires, and roughly 9.9 million of these chains were shared by at least two donors. To remove PCR and sequencing errors, raw reads were error-corrected and collapsed into unique sequences using a nearest-neighbor algorithm that merged closely related sequences. To assign V, D and J gene segments, CDR3 sequences were aligned to IMGT reference sequences. For a sequence to be retained, a match of at least six nucleotides to both a V gene segment and a J gene segment was required. Rearrangements were classified as productive when the CDR3 lacked stop codons and remained in frame with V and J, and all other rearrangements were classified as non-productive. Following IMGT convention, CDR3 was defined as the stretch from the second conserved V-encoded cysteine to the conserved J-encoded phenylalanine. In an earlier analysis of 500 to 650 of the donors, sequences lacking an unambiguous match to a single V gene segment were excluded. An earlier analysis of 500 to 600 of the donors classified V segments as functional when productive rearrangements were above 56.7% and as segregating when the standard deviation between donors was above 5%. A statistical classification framework was built to diagnose cytomegalovirus status from the catalog of TCR beta chain sequences. In a later analysis, TCR nucleotide sequences were compared against IMGT/GENE-DB human TR gene sequences so that V and J genes could be assigned. The TCRdist pipeline was used in a later analysis to assign CDR3 sequences and most-parsimonious VDJ recombination scenarios. In a later analysis, each TCR beta chain was defined by its CDR3 amino acid sequence together with its V-gene family, and reads lacking a unique V-gene family were excluded. To address suspected cross-contamination and a sequencing artifact, a later analysis removed some 620 highly shared, low-generation-probability nucleotide sequences. In a later analysis, a clonal expansion index for each public chain was calculated from normalized within-repertoire ranks of inferred template counts. In a later analysis, generation probabilities were computed with a VDJ recombination model fitted to out-of-frame rearrangements, and the resulting probabilities were checked against IGoR. In a later analysis, TCR-TCR, TCR-HLA and TCR-CMV co-occurrence was scored with hypergeometric tests, and a repertoire-size bias correction was applied to TCR pairs. A later analysis estimated false discovery rates by permuting HLA or CMV assignments 20 times. In a later analysis, co-occurring TCRs were grouped using DBSCAN, and TCRdist sequence similarity was added for clustering within HLA-allele-positive subsets. For co-occurrence clustering, repertoires with fewer than 30,000 or more than 120,000 public chains were excluded, along with a handful of repertoires with anomalous nucleotide sharing. TCRdb carries this immuneACCESS record with in-frame sequences only. Its versions omit some clonotypes, under half of them owing to an unresolved V gene in the studies checked, with the rest unexplained. Clone size and V and J calls were adopted from that table, with D and trimming inferred from the DNA. The sample table records roughly 220,000 clones; around 80% of these occur just once. The top ten hold 1.7% of the sample.

The sequenced material came from PBMCs. The V gene is TRBV18 and the J gene is TRBJ1-5; perhaps TRBD1 is the D gene, with 5 bases matching. This clonotype originated in a man aged 45-60 years in good health and CMV-seronegative. The CDR3 amino acid sequence is: CASSPPGSNQPQHF. The nucleotides are TGTGCCAGCTCCCCCCCAGGGAGCAATCAGCCCCAGCATTTT.